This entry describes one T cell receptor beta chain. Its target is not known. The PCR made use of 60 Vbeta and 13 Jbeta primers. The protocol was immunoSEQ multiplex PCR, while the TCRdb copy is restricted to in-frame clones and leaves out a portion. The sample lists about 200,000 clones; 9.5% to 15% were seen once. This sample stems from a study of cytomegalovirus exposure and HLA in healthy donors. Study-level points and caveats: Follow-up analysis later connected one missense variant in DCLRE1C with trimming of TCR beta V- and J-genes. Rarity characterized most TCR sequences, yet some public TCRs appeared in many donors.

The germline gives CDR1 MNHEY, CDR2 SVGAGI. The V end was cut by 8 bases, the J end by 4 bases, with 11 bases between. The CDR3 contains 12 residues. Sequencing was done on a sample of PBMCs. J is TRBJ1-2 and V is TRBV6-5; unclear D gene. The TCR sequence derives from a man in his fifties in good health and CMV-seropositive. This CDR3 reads CASGRTSYGYTF. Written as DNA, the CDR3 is TGTGCCAGCGGGAGGACCAGCTATGGCTACACCTTC.